Presented here are 20 T cell receptor beta chains from one specimen sequenced in a study of shared clonotypes between healthy human individuals. TCRdb's table, derived via immunoSEQ multiplex PCR, lists solely in-frame clones and lacks some. The sample lists under 1,900,000 clones, around 98.5% occurring once. Sample: naive CD4+ T cells sorted from blood. Subset here: CD45RA+ positively selected. The receptors stem from a man aged 30 to 39 in good health.

This chain joins TRBV18 and TRBJ1-1, with D perhaps matching TRBD1 (6 bases). The V end lost 3 bases, the J end lost 6 bases, and 17 bases lay between the germline ends. CDR3 length: 15 amino acids. The V gene's germline CDR1 is KGHSH and CDR2 LQKENI. CDR3: CASSPLHRDEAEAFF. In DNA form, the CDR3 reads TGTGCCAGCTCACCCCTCCACAGGGATGAGGCTGAAGCTTTCTTT.

A single count supports this clone. This rearrangement joins TRBV7-7 to TRBJ2-2; 12 bases fit TRBD2. Germline loops: CDR1 SSHAT, CDR2 FNYEAQ (reference sequence). The CDR3 loop spans 18 amino acids. V shed 3 bases and J 1 base; nucleotides not matched to a gene: 6. CDR3 nucleotide sequence: TGTGCCAGCAGCTTGACCCGGACTAGCGGGGTGAACACCGGGGAGCTGTTTTTT. Protein product: CASSLTRTSGVNTGELFF.

The chain couples TRBV19 to TRBJ2-7; TRBD2 matches at 7 bases. V lost 3 bases to trimming and J lost 0 bases; unmatched junction nucleotides: 5. Per germline, CDR1 LNHDA and CDR2 SQIVND (reference sequence). The CDR3 contains 15 residues. CDR3 sequence: CASSIPGLSSYEQYF. The CDR3 nucleotides are TGTGCCAGTAGTATCCCGGGACTAAGCTCCTACGAGCAGTACTTC.

The chain carries TRBV19 and TRBJ2-1; 9 bases match TRBD2. V dropped 8 bases and J dropped 6; count of bases not matched to a gene: 14. This CDR3 is built from 16 residues. Germline CDR1 LNHDA, CDR2 SQIVND (reference sequence). The CDR3 spells CASHELAGGPINEQFF. The CDR3 nucleotides read TGTGCCAGTCACGAATTGGCGGGAGGGCCGATCAATGAGCAGTTCTTC. Drawing the rest from reference TRBV19 and TRBJ2-1, the complete variable domain is DGGITQSPKYLFRKEGQNVTLSCEQNLNHDAMYWYRQDPGQGLRLIYYSQIVNDFQKGDIAEGYSVSREKKESFPLTVTSAQKNPTAFYLCASHELAGGPINEQFFGPGTRLTVL.

This clone appeared once. The chain combines TRBV7-3 with TRBJ2-7; D might be TRBD2 (5 bases). Germline CDR1 and CDR2: SGHTA and FQGTGA. There are 16 residues in the CDR3. Trimming left V 4 bases short and J 0 bases short, with 16 bases between. CDR3 sequence (DNA): TGTGCCAGCAGCTCCCCGGGGTACTACAGCTCCTACGAGCAGTACTTC. Protein product: CASSSPGYYSSYEQYF.

The J gene is TRBJ2-1, the V gene TRBV6-5; 7 positions match TRBD2. The CDR3 extends over 14 amino acids. Trimming removed 10 bases from V and 7 bases from J; junction bases left unmatched: 13. The germline CDR1 and CDR2 sequences are MNHEY and SVGAGI. CDR3 loop: CAIKGRGSSNEQFF. The CDR3 DNA reads TGTGCCATCAAGGGTCGCGGGAGCAGTAATGAGCAGTTCTTC.

The rearrangement links TRBV5-4 to TRBJ2-3, with D perhaps matching TRBD2 (6 bases). The length of the CDR3 is 15 residues. Between the trimmed V and J ends, which lost 2 bases and 0 bases, there was a span of 10 bases. Germline V gene data show CDR1 as SGHNT and CDR2 as YYREEE (reference sequence). The CDR3 region has the DNA TGTGCCAGCAGCTTCGGTGGGGGGAGCACAGATACGCAGTATTTT. It is translated as CASSFGGGSTDTQYF.

The chain combines TRBV28 with TRBJ2-2, with 8 bases that match TRBD1. The V gene's germline CDR1 is MDHEN and CDR2 SYDVKM. This CDR3 has 14 amino acids. V lost 6 bases, J lost 5 bases, and 5 bases stayed unmatched. The CDR3 loop is CASRVDRATGELFF. The CDR3 DNA sequence: TGTGCCAGCAGGGTGGACAGGGCGACCGGGGAGCTGTTTTTT.

This clone was counted a single time. The genes are TRBV7-3 and TRBJ2-7; D is unclear. Germline assignment: CDR1 SGHTA and CDR2 FQGTGA. This CDR3 has 15 residues. The V end was cut by 2 bases, the J end by 2 bases, with 13 bases between. The CDR3 loop is CASSLSSSGPYEQYF. The CDR3 bases are TGTGCCAGCAGCTTATCAAGTTCCGGCCCCTACGAGCAGTACTTC.

J is TRBJ2-1 and V is TRBV28; TRBD2 matches at 8 bases. The CDR3 spans 11 residues. Unmatched junction bases numbered 1, after V lost 8 bases and J lost 7 bases. Looked up from germline, CDR1 is MDHEN and CDR2 is SYDVKM. The CDR3 here is CASRGGNEQFF. DNA of the CDR3: TGTGCCAGCCGGGGGGGGAATGAGCAGTTCTTC.

The J gene is TRBJ2-7, the V gene TRBV5-1; D ambiguous. CDR1 and CDR2 (germline): SGHRS, YFSETQ. V lost 3 bases and J lost 6, with 19 bases in between. The CDR3 runs to 15 residues. The CDR3 bases are TGCGCCAGCAGCTCAGAACCGGGCCTCCTGGGCGAGCAGTACTTC. It yields the protein CASSSEPGLLGEQYF.

This sequence joins TRBV14 and TRBJ2-1, with 13 positions matching TRBD2. The trim removed 2 bases at V and 4 bases at J, leaving 5 bases unmatched. Per germline, CDR1 SGHDN and CDR2 FVKESK. This CDR3 has 17 residues. CDR3 region: CASSQRPGLAGYNEQFF. CDR3 DNA sequence: TGTGCCAGCAGCCAACGACCGGGACTAGCGGGGTACAATGAGCAGTTCTTC.

The V and J genes are TRBV18 and TRBJ2-2, with TRBD1 matching over 10 bases. Germline V gene lookup returns CDR1 KGHSH and CDR2 LQKENI. The CDR3 is 15 residues long. The junction had 3 bases not matched to a gene; V was cut back by 4 bases and J by 4 bases. In nucleotides, the CDR3 is TGTGCCAGCTCACGCGGACAGGGGGGCACCGGGGAGCTGTTTTTT. Its translation is CASSRGQGGTGELFF.

The chain has TRBV6-5 and TRBJ2-7; 10 bases fit TRBD2. This CDR3 comprises 15 residues. Germline V lookup: CDR1 MNHEY, CDR2 SVGAGI. V trimming: 6 bases; J trimming: 0 bases; junction bases outside the gene matches: 5. The CDR3: CASRRLAGSSYEQYF. CDR3 bases: TGTGCCAGCAGACGACTAGCGGGTTCCTCCTACGAGCAGTACTTC.

The chain uses TRBV28 and TRBJ1-1; 8 nucleotides match TRBD1. The CDR3 has 16 amino acids. The trim removed 3 bases at V and 5 bases at J, leaving 11 bases unmatched. The germline gives CDR1 MDHEN, CDR2 SYDVKM. CDR3 loop: CASSLEDRDPGTEAFF. The CDR3 DNA follows: TGTGCCAGCAGTTTGGAGGACAGGGATCCGGGAACTGAAGCTTTCTTT.

Only one count was recorded for this clone. V gene TRBV5-6 combines with J gene TRBJ2-3; 11 bases map to TRBD2. Losses at the gene ends were 4 bases for V and 0 bases for J; bases not matched to a gene: 7. The germline V gene has CDR1 SGHDT and CDR2 YYEEEE. The CDR3 has 17 residues. DNA of the CDR3: TGTGCCAGCAGCACTAGACTAGCGGGAAGGAGCACAGATACGCAGTATTTT. Protein product: CASSTRLAGRSTDTQYF.

The gene calls are TRBV6-1 and TRBJ1-5; no clear D. The V end lost 3 bases, the J end lost 1 base, and 7 bases lay between the germline ends. Germline values: CDR1 MNHNS, CDR2 SASEGT. The length of the CDR3 is 14 residues. CDR3 DNA sequence: TGTGCCAGCAGTGAGAGGCCGAGCAATCAGCCCCAGCATTTT. Translating gives CASSERPSNQPQHF.

V usage is TRBV9 and J usage is TRBJ1-2; 10 positions agree with TRBD1. Germline V gene lookup returns CDR1 SGDLS and CDR2 YYNGEE. The CDR3 totals 15 residues. J was trimmed by 8 bases and V by 3 bases; bases with no gene match: 10. The CDR3 DNA follows: TGTGCCAGCAGCGCTGGACAGGGGGAGGTGTGGGGCTACACCTTC. Translated: CASSAGQGEVWGYTF.

To note about this clone: Other DNA sequences in this specimen translate into the identical CDR3. The CDR3 loop is CASSRPGQGYEQYF. CDR3 coding DNA: TGCGCCAGCAGCCGACCGGGACAGGGCTACGAGCAGTACTTC. The chain joins TRBV5-1 to TRBJ2-7, with 9 bases fitting TRBD1. This CDR3 has 14 residues. Losses at the gene ends were 4 bases for V and 3 bases for J; bases not matched to a gene: 5. Germline loops: CDR1 SGHRS, CDR2 YFSETQ.

The chain couples TRBV11-2 to TRBJ2-7; D is possibly TRBD1 or TRBD2 (5 bases each). Germline V lookup: CDR1 SGHAT, CDR2 FQNNGV. The length of the CDR3 is 13 residues. Trimming stripped 0 bases from V and 7 bases from J, with 10 bases between. CDR3 coding DNA: TGTGCCAGCAGCTTAGATAGTTGGGGGGAGCAGTACTTC. Translating gives CASSLDSWGEQYF.